This TCR beta chain originates from a study of T cell repertoires in cytomegalovirus infection. As for the study in general: Recently identified HLA-C-restricted CMV epitopes were among the peptides used. Indications came from public TCR beta signatures; they pointed to CMV infection and to a matching HLA type.

TCRdb passed the reads through MiXCR, listing each CDR3 protein once. Of approximately 770,000 distinct CDR3 sequences listed, roughly 29% are singletons. This CDR3 spans 16 amino acids. The V end lost 5 bases, the J end lost 3 bases, and 16 bases lay between the germline ends. CDR1 and CDR2 from the germline V gene are SGHVS and FNYEAQ. Turning to this clonotype: The antigen is unknown.

General study results and limits: CMV carriers having the relevant HLA were flagged by cumulative public TCR beta family frequency. The ex vivo response showed dominance by HLA-C-restricted CMV-specific TCR beta clonotypes.

This TCR derives from a human donor in good health (CMV status not recorded). Some clones in this sample may be carry-over from other donors' samples. Sequencing used cultured CD8+ T cells from PBMCs, obtained from culture after CMV antigen stimulation. This sequence joins TRBV7-6 and TRBJ1-4; TRBD1 is a possible D gene (5 bases). CDR3 in DNA: TGTGCCAGCAGCCCTCGCCCTCAGGGCGCTAATGAAAAACTGTTTTTT. As protein: CASSPRPQGANEKLFF.